The 27 T cell receptor beta chains below were found in one sample sequenced in a study of T cells in Graves' hyperthyroidism and ophthalmopathy (dated by TCRdb to the late 2010s). Receptors were amplified or captured by multiplex PCR. The reads were generated on an Illumina HiSeq 2000. The TCR beta CDR3 regions were amplified from the RNA transcripts. A first-round RT-PCR of the TCR CDR3 used the HTBI primer set with the Qiagen OneStep RT-PCR kit. TCRdb reprocessed the public reads (quality trimming at Q25 with fastp, clone calling with MiXCR) and kept in-frame beta chains. All rows with the same CDR3 protein become a single entry with the most common DNA and genes. This sample holds approximately 98,000 distinct CDR3 sequences; 40% were observed only once. 10% to 13% of the sample is taken by the ten largest. Material for sequencing was peripheral blood or thyroid tissue (not recorded which). The source is a woman aged 25 to 39 with Graves' hyperthyroidism.

The sample holds many counts of this clonotype. The chain is built from TRBV7-2 and TRBJ2-7; D is ambiguous. This CDR3 comprises 13 residues. Germline V gene sequence: CDR1 SGHTA, CDR2 FQGNSA. The V end was cut by 2 bases, the J end by 2 bases, with 7 bases between. The CDR3, as DNA: TGTGCCAGCAGCTTATTTATAACCTACGAGCAGTACTTC. It translates to CASSLFITYEQYF.

The V and J genes are TRBV9 and TRBJ1-1; 9 bases are shared with TRBD1. V trimming: 2 bases; J trimming: 2 bases; junction bases outside the gene matches: 4. Germline-derived CDR1 and CDR2 are SGDLS and YYNGEE. The CDR3 is made up of 15 amino acids. The CDR3 bases are TGTGCCAGCAGCGTTTCGGGACAGGGAAACACTGAAGCTTTCTTT. Residues: CASSVSGQGNTEAFF.

This clonotype was observed at least ten times. The chain combines TRBV5-4 with TRBJ2-7; TRBD2 is a possible D gene (6 bases). V was trimmed by 3 bases and J by 2 bases, leaving 6 bases between them. The length of the CDR3 is 12 residues. The V gene's germline CDR1 is SGHNT and CDR2 YYREEE (reference sequence). The CDR3 DNA reads TGTGCCAGCAGCTGGGGGGCCTACGAGCAGTACTTC. Encoded protein: CASSWGAYEQYF. The whole variable domain, remainder taken from reference TRBV5-4 and TRBJ2-7, is ETGVTQSPTHLIKTRGQQVTLRCSSQSGHNTVSWYQQALGQGPQFIFQYYREEENGRGNFPPRFSGLQFPNYSSELNVNALELDDSALYLCASSWGAYEQYFGPGTRLTVT.

As regards this clonotype: The junction does not match germline at one end; this may be a read error. The V gene is TRBV6-1, the J gene TRBJ1-5; possible D gene TRBD2, 6 bases. Judging by the DNA end, TRBJ2-3 fits better; the J call may be wrong. Per the germline V gene, CDR1 is MNHNS and CDR2 is SASEGT. CDR3 length: 15 amino acids. CDR3 sequence reads: CAGSGGDPGNQPQYF. Here the CDR3 DNA reads TGTGCCGGCAGCGGCGGGGATCCGGGCAATCAGCCCCAGTATTTT.

This clonotype showed up many times. V is TRBV13 and J is TRBJ2-2, with a weak D call TRBD2 (6 bases). Trimming took 8 bases from V and 0 from J, leaving 13 bases between them. The CDR3 sequence is 15 residues long. Germline V gene data show CDR1 as PRHDT and CDR2 as FYEKMQ (reference sequence). CDR3 residues: CASAPGLANTGELFF. The CDR3 nucleotides read TGTGCCAGCGCCCCGGGACTGGCGAACACCGGGGAGCTGTTTTTT.

This clonotype has more than one count but fewer than ten. J is TRBJ1-2 and V is TRBV18, with no clear D. Trimming took off 1 base at V and 8 bases at J, with 11 bases between the two ends. The CDR3 sequence is 13 residues long. Germline values: CDR1 KGHSH, CDR2 LQKENI. CDR3 sequence (DNA): TGTGCCAGCTCACCACAAGGTGTAGGGGGCTACACCTTC. This encodes CASSPQGVGGYTF.

V gene TRBV7-9 combines with J gene TRBJ2-2, with 7 bases that match TRBD2. In germline, CDR1 is SEHNR, CDR2 FQNEAQ (reference sequence). The ends lost 0 bases at V and 6 bases at J; junction bases unmatched: 1. The CDR3 totals 14 residues. Here the CDR3 DNA reads TGTGCCAGCAGCTTAGCGGGAGGGGCCGGGGAGCTGTTTTTT. Translation: CASSLAGGAGELFF.

The V and J genes are TRBV27 and TRBJ2-7; D is perhaps TRBD1 (5 bases). Trimming took off 3 bases at V and 4 bases at J, with 16 bases between the two ends. CDR1 is MNHEY, CDR2 SMNVEV, per germline (reference sequence). This CDR3 spans 15 amino acids. CDR3: CASSFEPGARYEQYF. In DNA, the CDR3 is TGTGCCAGCAGTTTCGAGCCTGGGGCGAGATACGAGCAGTACTTC.

This clonotype was found many times. The chain joins TRBV6-5 to TRBJ2-7; maybe TRBD2 (6 bases). The germline gives CDR1 MNHEY, CDR2 SVGAGI. The CDR3 totals 15 residues. V lost 0 bases, J lost 6 bases, and 15 bases lay in between. The CDR3 coding sequence is TGTGCCAGCAGTTACTCGCCGGGAGTTTTCGGCGAGCAGTACTTC. Its protein is CASSYSPGVFGEQYF.

With regard to this clonotype: At one of its ends the junction is not consistent with the germline gene, which may arise from a read error. The V and J genes are TRBV2 and TRBJ2-7; 8 nucleotides line up with TRBD2. Germline CDR1 is SNHLY and CDR2 is FYNNEI. This CDR3 contains 16 residues. Here the CDR3 reads CASSPRTSRDPYEQHF. The CDR3 DNA sequence: TGTGCCAGCAGTCCCCGGACTAGCAGAGACCCTTACGAGCAGCACTTC.

The V call is TRBV28, the J call TRBJ2-7, with 10 bases fitting TRBD2. Germline V lookup: CDR1 MDHEN, CDR2 SYDVKM. The CDR3 is made up of 17 amino acids. V dropped 4 bases and J dropped 6; count of bases not matched to a gene: 15. CDR3 residues: CASSSRIAGGPPPEQYF. The CDR3 DNA reads TGTGCCAGCAGTTCCCGAATAGCGGGAGGCCCCCCCCCCGAGCAGTACTTC.

The V and J genes are TRBV2 and TRBJ2-7; D could derive from TRBD1 or TRBD2 (5 bases each). Germline CDR1 SNHLY, CDR2 FYNNEI. The CDR3 is 13 amino acids. Trimming stripped 4 bases from V and 6 bases from J, with 13 bases between. The CDR3 DNA sequence: TGTGCCAGCAGTGCCCCAGGGAGCCGCGAGCAGTACTTC. This translates into CASSAPGSREQYF.

A word on this clonotype: One base away lies a much larger clone, so this may be a sequencing read error. The rearrangement links TRBV6-5 to TRBJ1-3; D unresolved. Germline V lookup: CDR1 MNHEY, CDR2 SVGAGI. CDR3 size: 13 residues. V was shortened by 0 bases and J by 4 bases, with 4 bases between the two germline ends. The CDR3 bases are TGTGCCAGCAGTTACTCGGGGGGAAACACCATATATTTT. Translating it yields CASSYSGGNTIYF.

This clonotype has a count of ten or more. V usage is TRBV15 and J usage is TRBJ1-5, with D perhaps matching TRBD1 (6 bases). Trimming stripped 1 base from V and 3 bases from J, with 19 bases between. There are 18 residues in the CDR3. In germline, CDR1 is LNHNV, CDR2 YYDKDF (reference sequence). The chain's CDR3 is CATSRGGHSGGVNQPQHF. CDR3 in DNA: TGTGCCACCAGCAGAGGGGGACACTCAGGAGGGGTCAATCAGCCCCAGCATTTT. The whole variable domain, filled in from reference TRBV15 and TRBJ1-5, reads DAMVIQNPRYQVTQFGKPVTLSCSQTLNHNVMYWYQQKSSQAPKLLFHYYDKDFNNEADTPDNFQSRRPNTSFCFLDIRSPGLGDTAMYLCATSRGGHSGGVNQPQHFGDGTRLSIL.

This clonotype has a count of ten or more. This rearrangement joins TRBV12-3 or TRBV12-4 to TRBJ1-1; a possible D gene is TRBD1 (6 bases). V dropped 6 bases and J dropped 6 bases, with 14 bases sitting between them. The CDR3 totals 13 residues. The CDR3 is CASRVQGFPEAFF. CDR3 sequence (DNA): TGTGCCAGCAGAGTTCAGGGGTTCCCTGAAGCTTTCTTT.

Of note for this clonotype: This may be a read error: a much more frequent sequence differs by one nucleotide. The V gene is TRBV7-9, the J gene TRBJ1-6, with D tentatively TRBD1 (5 bases). Germline V lookup: CDR1 SEHNR, CDR2 FQNEAQ (reference sequence). The CDR3 covers 15 residues. CDR3 region: CASSPGRGSNSPLHF. The DNA of the CDR3 is TGCGCCAGCAGCCCAGGACGGGGGAGTAATTCACCCCTCCACTTT.

This clonotype was counted ten times or more. This chain connects TRBV20-1 to TRBJ1-1; TRBD1 matches 8 bases. CDR1 and CDR2 (germline): DFQATT, SNEGSKA (reference sequence). The J segment lost 1 base and the V segment lost 6 bases, leaving 7 bases of the junction unmatched. The CDR3 is 14 amino acids. DNA of the CDR3: TGCAGTGCCACAGGGGGACCCTCGAACACTGAAGCTTTCTTT. This sequence encodes CSATGGPSNTEAFF.

V gene TRBV6-5 combines with J gene TRBJ2-5, with 10 bases identical to TRBD2. After removal of 1 base from V and 1 base from J, the junction contained 3 bases not matched to a gene. CDR3 length: 16 amino acids. CDR1 is MNHEY and CDR2 is SVGAGI in the germline V gene. CDR3 in amino acids: CASSYWGLAPQETQYF. CDR3 DNA: TGTGCCAGCAGTTACTGGGGACTAGCGCCCCAAGAGACCCAGTACTTC.

In its sample, this clonotype was seen many times. The chain recombines TRBV28 with TRBJ1-3, with D possibly TRBD1 on 6 matching bases. Trimming stripped 5 bases from V and 0 bases from J, with 17 bases between. The germline V gene has CDR1 MDHEN and CDR2 SYDVKM. The CDR3 sequence is 17 residues long. CDR3 region: CASSPPGHLSSGNTIYF. CDR3 nucleotides: TGTGCCAGCAGTCCCCCGGGACACCTAAGCTCTGGAAACACCATATATTTT. Full variable domain (missing parts from reference TRBV28 and TRBJ1-3): DVKVTQSSRYLVKRTGEKVFLECVQDMDHENMFWYRQDPGLGLRLIYFSYDVKMKEKGDIPEGYSVSREKKERFSLILESASTNQTSMYLCASSPPGHLSSGNTIYFGEGSWLTVV.

This clonotype was recorded many times. This rearrangement joins TRBV7-2 to TRBJ2-3, with TRBD2 matching 12 bases. The trim removed 2 bases at V and 5 bases at J, leaving 5 bases unmatched. The CDR3 length is 16 residues. CDR1 and CDR2 from the germline V gene are SGHTA and FQGNSA. The CDR3, as DNA: TGTGCCAGCAGCTTACTAGCGGGAGGGCCAGGAGATACGCAGTATTTT. Its translation: CASSLLAGGPGDTQYF.

The chain couples TRBV7-9 to TRBJ1-2, with TRBD1 matching over 8 bases. CDR3 length equals 14 residues. Trimming cost V 4 bases and J 8 bases; bases outside gene matches: 9. Germline CDR1 reads SEHNR; CDR2 reads FQNEAQ (reference sequence). The CDR3 spells CASSSPGTGLGYTF. The CDR3 DNA reads as TGTGCCAGCAGCTCCCCCGGGACAGGCCTGGGCTACACCTTC.

This clonotype was picked up many times. The chain recombines TRBV28 with TRBJ2-7; weak D call: TRBD2 (5 bases). The CDR3 extends over 15 amino acids. V lost 7 bases and J lost 3, with 19 bases in between. Germline V gene sequence: CDR1 MDHEN, CDR2 SYDVKM. The CDR3 DNA reads TGTGCCAGCACCGCTGCCGGCGGAGGCGTCTACGAGCAGTACTTC. Translation gives CASTAAGGGVYEQYF.

The chain couples TRBV7-6 to TRBJ2-5, with 7 bases matching TRBD1. The germline gives CDR1 SGHVS, CDR2 FNYEAQ. This CDR3 is 12 amino acids long. J was trimmed by 4 bases and V by 8 bases; bases with no gene match: 4. The CDR3 sequence is CASQRQGETQYF. CDR3 coding DNA: TGTGCCAGCCAACGACAGGGAGAGACCCAGTACTTC. The full variable domain, with the rest looked up from reference TRBV7-6 and TRBJ2-5, is GAGVSQSPRYKVTKRGQDVALRCDPISGHVSLYWYRQALGQGPEFLTYFNYEAQQDKSGLPNDRFSAERPEGSISTLTIQRTEQRDSAMYRCASQRQGETQYFGPGTRLLVL.

This clonotype has a count of ten or more. The chain is built from TRBV20-1 and TRBJ1-5; tentatively, D is TRBD1 (5 bases). This CDR3 spans 15 amino acids. Trimming left V 2 bases short and J 0 bases short, with 11 bases between. The germline CDR1 and CDR2 sequences are DFQATT and SNEGSKA (reference sequence). CDR3 region: CSARRWDGSNQPQHF. CDR3 sequence (DNA): TGCAGTGCTAGAAGATGGGACGGTAGCAATCAGCCCCAGCATTTT.

This clonotype was seen at least ten times. This chain joins TRBV6-5 and TRBJ2-7; 11 bases match TRBD1. This CDR3 contains 15 residues. With V trimmed by 2 bases and J by 3 bases, 3 bases remained unmatched. Germline assignment: CDR1 MNHEY and CDR2 SVGAGI. The CDR3 bases are TGTGCCAGCAGTTACGGACAGGGGGCCTTCTACGAGCAGTACTTC. Translation gives CASSYGQGAFYEQYF.

This clonotype has a count of ten or more. V is TRBV7-9 and J is TRBJ2-7; 7 positions agree with TRBD1. The CDR3 consists of 14 residues. Germline CDR1 reads SEHNR; CDR2 reads FQNEAQ (reference sequence). The junction had 6 bases not matched to a gene; V was cut back by 5 bases and J by 2 bases. This CDR3 is CASSPDRITYEQYF. The DNA of the CDR3 is TGTGCCAGCAGCCCGGACAGGATTACCTACGAGCAGTACTTC.

Turning to this clonotype: Just one base apart from a much larger clone, this may be a read error. The chain employs TRBV6-1 and TRBJ1-3, with D unresolved. This CDR3 has 13 residues. Germline lookup yields CDR1 MNHNS and CDR2 SASEGT. With 6 bases removed from V and 7 bases from J, the gap between germline ends came to 13 bases. CDR3 amino acids: CASRFTLGNTIYF. The CDR3, as DNA: TGTGCCAGCAGATTTACCCTAGGGAACACCATATATTTT.